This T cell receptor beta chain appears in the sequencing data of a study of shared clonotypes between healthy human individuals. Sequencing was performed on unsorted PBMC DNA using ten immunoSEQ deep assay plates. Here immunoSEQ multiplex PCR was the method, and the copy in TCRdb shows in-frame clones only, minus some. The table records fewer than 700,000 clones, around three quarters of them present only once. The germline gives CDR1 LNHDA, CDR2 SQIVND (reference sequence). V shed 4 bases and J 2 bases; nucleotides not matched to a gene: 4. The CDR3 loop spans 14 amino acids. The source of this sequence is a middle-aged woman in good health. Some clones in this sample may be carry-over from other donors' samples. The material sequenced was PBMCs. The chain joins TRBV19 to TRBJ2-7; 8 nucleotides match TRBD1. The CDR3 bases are TGTGCCAGTAGTACCGGACAGGGACCCTACGAGCAGTACTTC. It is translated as CASSTGQGPYEQYF.